These 22 T cell receptor beta chains were all obtained from the same sample, sequenced in a study of beta chain features in type 1 diabetes. cDNA synthesis used the whole RNA isolate, giving expressed TCRB sequences. The assay was immunoSEQ multiplex PCR, and TCRdb's table has in-frame clones only and misses some. The sample has around 500,000 clones; 9.5% to 12% are singletons. Sequenced sample: naive CD4+ T cells from blood. The receptors stem from a woman aged 18-30 years in good health.

This clone was counted between two and nine times. The chain uses TRBV5-4 and TRBJ2-5; 8 bases align to TRBD2. CDR1 is SGHNT, CDR2 YYREEE, per germline (reference sequence). The J segment lost 2 bases and the V segment lost 4 bases, leaving 7 bases of the junction unmatched. The CDR3 runs to 15 residues. The chain's CDR3 is CASSVSGSQQETQYF. CDR3 bases: TGTGCCAGCAGCGTAAGCGGGAGTCAACAAGAGACCCAGTACTTC.

The chain has TRBV4-2 and TRBJ2-1, with 7 bases lining up with TRBD1. The germline V gene encodes CDR1 LGHNA and CDR2 YNFKEQ. The CDR3 is 16 amino acids. Unmatched junction bases numbered 7, after V lost 1 base and J lost 4 bases. The CDR3 sequence is CASSQVRGPPYNEQFF. In nucleotides, the CDR3 is TGTGCCAGCAGCCAAGTGAGGGGGCCCCCATACAATGAGCAGTTCTTC.

The chain joins TRBV7-8 to TRBJ2-5; 8 nucleotides line up with TRBD1. The CDR3 length is 15 residues. J lost 7 bases, V lost 4 bases, and 11 bases had no gene match. CDR1 SGHVS and CDR2 FQNEAQ come from the germline V gene. CDR3 amino acids: CASSSAGGSWGTQYF. For the CDR3, the DNA is TGTGCCAGCAGCTCCGCAGGGGGCTCATGGGGGACCCAGTACTTC.

This clone was detected only a few times. The chain links TRBV6-5 to TRBJ1-2, with TRBD1 matching 7 bases. CDR1 MNHEY and CDR2 SVGAGI come from the germline V gene. Unmatched junction bases numbered 7, after V lost 0 bases and J lost 6 bases. The CDR3 totals 15 residues. The DNA of the CDR3 is TGTGCCAGCAGTTACTCGAGAAGACAGGGTGATGGCTACACCTTC. Amino acid sequence: CASSYSRRQGDGYTF.

This clone was counted many times. The chain recombines TRBV10-3 with TRBJ2-3; D is unresolved. Trimming removed 3 bases at V and 4 bases at J, with 5 bases between. Germline CDR1 and CDR2: ENHRY and SYGVKD. The CDR3 is made up of 12 amino acids. Here the CDR3 reads CAISDRADTQYF. The CDR3 DNA reads as TGTGCCATCAGTGATAGAGCAGATACGCAGTATTTT.

This clone turned up a few times. The chain joins TRBV7-2 to TRBJ2-7; D gene unclear. Germline CDR1 is SGHTA and CDR2 is FQGNSA. CDR3 length equals 14 residues. The germline V and J ends were trimmed by 2 bases and 5 bases, with 13 bases remaining between them. For the CDR3, the DNA is TGTGCCAGCAGCTTATACAGCAGCGTCGACGAGCAGTACTTC. Residues: CASSLYSSVDEQYF.

This clone was seen a handful of times. This rearrangement joins TRBV19 to TRBJ2-5, with 7 bases lining up with TRBD2. The V gene end was trimmed by 2 bases and the J gene end by 5 bases; junction bases not matched to a gene: 8. CDR1 is LNHDA and CDR2 is SQIVND in the germline V gene (reference sequence). The CDR3 runs to 15 residues. CDR3 region: CASSISRGRAETQYF. Written as DNA, the CDR3 is TGTGCCAGTAGTATATCACGAGGGAGGGCTGAGACCCAGTACTTC. The variable domain in full, completed from reference TRBV19 and TRBJ2-5, reads DGGITQSPKYLFRKEGQNVTLSCEQNLNHDAMYWYRQDPGQGLRLIYYSQIVNDFQKGDIAEGYSVSREKKESFPLTVTSAQKNPTAFYLCASSISRGRAETQYFGPGTRLLVL.

The V gene is TRBV18, the J gene TRBJ2-2, with TRBD1 identical over 8 bases. Unmatched junction bases numbered 5, after V lost 5 bases and J lost 3 bases. Per the germline V gene, CDR1 is KGHSH and CDR2 is LQKENI. The CDR3 consists of 15 residues. CDR3: CASSADRGYTGELFF. The CDR3 DNA is TGTGCCAGCTCAGCCGACAGGGGATACACCGGGGAGCTGTTTTTT.

This clone was seen only a few times. CDR3: CASSPRVVHEQFF. The CDR3 DNA reads as TGTGCCAGCAGCCCGCGGGTAGTACATGAGCAGTTCTTC. The chain has TRBV7-8 and TRBJ2-1; D may be TRBD2 (5 bases). Looked up from germline, CDR1 is SGHVS and CDR2 is FQNEAQ. The ends were cut back, 5 bases at V and 8 bases at J, with 13 bases in the middle. The CDR3 is 13 residues long.

The rearrangement joins TRBV5-1 to TRBJ2-5, with D possibly TRBD2 on 5 matching bases. This CDR3 spans 13 amino acids. CDR1 is SGHRS, CDR2 YFSETQ, per germline. The germline V and J ends were trimmed by 4 bases and 5 bases, with 12 bases remaining between them. The CDR3 region is CASSRSRGETQYF. Written as DNA, the CDR3 is TGCGCCAGCAGCCGTTCCCGAGGGGAGACCCAGTACTTC. Full variable domain (remainder filled in from reference TRBV5-1 and TRBJ2-5): KAGVTQTPRYLIKTRGQQVTLSCSPISGHRSVSWYQQTPGQGLQFLFEYFSETQRNKGNFPGRFSGRQFSNSRSEMNVSTLELGDSALYLCASSRSRGETQYFGPGTRLLVL.

In this sample, this clone turned up a few times. The V call is TRBV9, the J call TRBJ2-5; 7 bases are shared with TRBD1. Trimming took 3 bases from V and 3 from J; bases not matched to a gene: 11. In germline, CDR1 is SGDLS, CDR2 YYNGEE. This CDR3 region has 16 residues. DNA for the CDR3: TGTGCCAGCAGCGGTGGGGCTTACAGGGGTGAAGAGACCCAGTACTTC. Its protein product is CASSGGAYRGEETQYF.

In its sample, this clone was seen a few times. In the same sample, other DNA sequences code for this CDR3. The rearrangement uses TRBV7-2 and TRBJ2-3; D ambiguous. The germline V gene has CDR1 SGHTA and CDR2 FQGNSA. The CDR3 runs to 13 residues. The V gene lost 5 bases and the J gene lost 3 bases, with 9 bases spanning the gap. The CDR3 DNA follows: TGTGCCAGCAGCCCCCCTGGGACAGATACGCAGTATTTT. Amino acids: CASSPPGTDTQYF.

This clone has just a few counts. The chain employs TRBV10-3 and TRBJ2-2, with 10 bases matching TRBD1. V lost 7 bases and J lost 7; bases outside the gene matches: 12. The CDR3 extends over 16 amino acids. The V gene's germline CDR1 is ENHRY and CDR2 SYGVKD. The CDR3 DNA follows: TGTGCCATCAATTCCGGGACAGGGGTATTCGTCGGGGAGCTGTTTTTT. It yields the protein CAINSGTGVFVGELFF.

The V gene is TRBV9, the J gene TRBJ2-5, with a possible D match to TRBD1 (5 bases). The CDR3 sequence is 14 residues long. V was trimmed by 3 bases and J by 1 base, leaving 10 bases between them. Germline assignment: CDR1 SGDLS and CDR2 YYNGEE. The CDR3 coding sequence is TGTGCCAGCAGCGATGGACATATCCAAGAGACCCAGTACTTC. The encoded protein is CASSDGHIQETQYF. The full variable domain, completed using reference TRBV9 and TRBJ2-5, is DSGVTQTPKHLITATGQRVTLRCSPRSGDLSVYWYQQSLDQGLQFLIQYYNGEERAKGNILERFSAQQFPDLHSELNLSSLELGDSALYFCASSDGHIQETQYFGPGTRLLVL.

This clone was detected a few times. CDR3 in amino acids: CASSAPRGEGVGRELFF. The CDR3 DNA reads TGTGCCAGCAGCGCTCCTCGGGGAGAGGGGGTAGGCCGGGAGCTGTTTTTT. The chain is built from TRBV9 and TRBJ2-2; D perhaps matches TRBD1 (6 bases). The CDR3 runs to 17 residues. In germline, CDR1 is SGDLS, CDR2 YYNGEE. Between the trimmed V and J ends, which lost 3 bases and 9 bases, there was a span of 24 bases.

V usage is TRBV29-1 and J usage is TRBJ2-1; 9 nucleotides align to TRBD1. The V and J ends lost 3 bases and 4 bases, in that order; junction bases with no gene match: 4. This CDR3 is built from 14 residues. Germline CDR1 SQVTM, CDR2 ANQGSEA. The chain's CDR3 is CSVDRGQGYNEQFF. CDR3 coding DNA: TGCAGCGTTGACAGGGGACAGGGTTACAATGAGCAGTTCTTC.

The chain uses TRBV30 and TRBJ1-4; D is undetermined. Germline CDR1 is GTSNPN and CDR2 is SVGIG (reference sequence). Trimming shortened V by 3 bases and J by 8 bases, and 22 bases separated the two germline ends. The CDR3 length is 16 residues. CDR3 sequence: CAWRPIKTLAEEKLFF. The DNA for the CDR3 is TGTGCCTGGAGACCAATTAAGACCCTCGCGGAGGAAAAACTGTTTTTT.

This clone was observed a single time. This rearrangement joins TRBV4-3 to TRBJ1-1; D is unclear. The germline V gene has CDR1 LGHNA and CDR2 YSLEER. This CDR3 has 13 amino acids. Trimming took 10 bases from V and 3 from J, leaving 15 bases between them. The CDR3 coding sequence is TGCGCCACCTCGGTACAGACTTACACTGAAGCTTTCTTT. This gives the protein CATSVQTYTEAFF.

This clone has only a few counts. J is TRBJ1-6 and V is TRBV7-6; D gene uncertain. This CDR3 has 17 residues. The germline V gene has CDR1 SGHVS and CDR2 FNYEAQ. V lost 5 bases and J 9 bases, leaving 23 bases between the germline ends. DNA for the CDR3: TGTGCCAGCAGCGCGAGACGGGGAGGCGTCACCGTTTCACCCCTCCACTTT. Protein sequence: CASSARRGGVTVSPLHF. Full variable domain (missing parts from reference TRBV7-6 and TRBJ1-6): GAGVSQSPRYKVTKRGQDVALRCDPISGHVSLYWYRQALGQGPEFLTYFNYEAQQDKSGLPNDRFSAERPEGSISTLTIQRTEQRDSAMYRCASSARRGGVTVSPLHFGNGTRLTVT.

The chain has TRBV18 and TRBJ2-3; D possibly corresponds to TRBD1 (5 bases). This CDR3 region has 17 residues. Germline values: CDR1 KGHSH, CDR2 LQKENI. Trimming took off 3 bases at V and 4 bases at J, with 20 bases between the two ends. As DNA, the CDR3 is TGTGCCAGCTCACCGATGGGATTAGCTGGGGCGGCAGATACGCAGTATTTT. Its protein is CASSPMGLAGAADTQYF.

CDR3 bases: TGTGCCAGCAGCTCCACAGGGTGGACTGAAGCTTTCTTT. Amino acid sequence: CASSSTGWTEAFF. The chain is built from TRBV7-3 and TRBJ1-1; a possible D gene is TRBD1 (6 bases). This CDR3 has 13 residues. Germline CDR1 reads SGHTA; CDR2 reads FQGTGA. The V gene lost 4 bases and the J gene lost 5 bases, with 11 bases spanning the gap.

J is TRBJ2-7 and V is TRBV30; no firm D call. The V and J ends lost 2 bases and 11 bases respectively, with 13 bases between them. CDR3 length: 11 amino acids. Germline V CDR1 and CDR2: GTSNPN, SVGIG (reference sequence). The CDR3 DNA reads TGTGCCTGGAGTTTGGGGTCCCGAAAGTACTTC. Translated: CAWSLGSRKYF. Together with reference TRBV30 and TRBJ2-7, the CDR3 gives the full variable domain: SQTIHQWPATLVQPVGSPLSLECTVEGTSNPNLYWYRQAAGRGLQLLFYSVGIGQISSEVPQNLSASRPQDRQFILSSKKLLLSDSGFYLCAWSLGSRKYFGPGTRLTVT.